A single TCR beta chain is shown here with its context. Its target is unknown. V lost 4 bases and J lost 3; bases outside the gene matches: 4. This CDR3 has 13 amino acids. Per germline, CDR1 SGHRS and CDR2 YFSETQ. 13 Jbeta primers and 60 Vbeta primers were used for the PCR. Data came from immunoSEQ multiplex PCR; TCRdb stores just in-frame clones and leaves some out. The sample carries 150,000 or so clones, 75% recorded once. The data are from a study of cytomegalovirus exposure and HLA in healthy donors. General observations from the study: A later analysis reportedly found fewer N-insertions in an Asian-associated ancestry cluster than the approximately 700-donor mean.

The rearrangement joins TRBV5-1 to TRBJ2-7, with 7 bases matching TRBD1. This clonotype originated in a man aged 25-40 years in good health and CMV-seronegative. Sequenced: PBMCs. CDR3 protein: CASSEGQLYEQYF. The CDR3 region has the DNA TGCGCCAGCAGCGAGGGACAGCTCTACGAGCAGTACTTC. The variable domain in full, completed from reference TRBV5-1 and TRBJ2-7, reads KAGVTQTPRYLIKTRGQQVTLSCSPISGHRSVSWYQQTPGQGLQFLFEYFSETQRNKGNFPGRFSGRQFSNSRSEMNVSTLELGDSALYLCASSEGQLYEQYFGPGTRLTVT.